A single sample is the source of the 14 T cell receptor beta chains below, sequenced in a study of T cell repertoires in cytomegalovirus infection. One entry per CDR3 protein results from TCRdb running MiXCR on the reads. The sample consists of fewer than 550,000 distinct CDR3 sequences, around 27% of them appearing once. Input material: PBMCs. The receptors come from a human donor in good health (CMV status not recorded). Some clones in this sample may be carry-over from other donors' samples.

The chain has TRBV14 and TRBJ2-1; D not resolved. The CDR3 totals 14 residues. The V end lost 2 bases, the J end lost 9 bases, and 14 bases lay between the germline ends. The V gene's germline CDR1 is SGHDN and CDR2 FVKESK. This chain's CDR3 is CASSQNLISGEQFF. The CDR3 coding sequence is TGTGCCAGCAGCCAAAACCTTATCTCGGGTGAGCAGTTCTTC.

In DNA form, the CDR3 reads TGCAGTGCAACAGGACAGGGGAAAAACATTCAGTACTTC. Protein sequence: CSATGQGKNIQYF. The V and J genes are TRBV20-1 and TRBJ2-4; TRBD1 agrees at 9 bases. The CDR3 spans 13 residues. Germline CDR1 is DFQATT and CDR2 is SNEGSKA (reference sequence). J lost 4 bases, V lost 6 bases, and 4 bases had no gene match.

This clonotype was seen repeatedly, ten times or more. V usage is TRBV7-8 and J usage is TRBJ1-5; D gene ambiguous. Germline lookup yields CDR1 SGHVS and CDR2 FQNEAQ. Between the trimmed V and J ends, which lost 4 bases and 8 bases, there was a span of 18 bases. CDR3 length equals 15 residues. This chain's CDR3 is CASSSPDPYWKPQHF. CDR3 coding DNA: TGTGCCAGCAGCTCCCCCGACCCGTACTGGAAGCCCCAGCATTTT.

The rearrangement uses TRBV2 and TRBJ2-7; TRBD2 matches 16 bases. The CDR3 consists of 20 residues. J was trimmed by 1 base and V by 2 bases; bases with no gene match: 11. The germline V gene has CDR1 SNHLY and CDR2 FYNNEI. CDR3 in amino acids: CASSESGLAGGPKTSYEQYV. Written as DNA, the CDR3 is TGTGCCAGCAGTGAATCGGGACTAGCGGGAGGGCCAAAAACGTCCTACGAGCAGTACGTC.

CDR3 coding DNA: TGTGCCAGCAGCTTCCGGGACTTCCACAATGAGCAGTTCTTC. Residues: CASSFRDFHNEQFF. V and J are TRBV5-4 and TRBJ2-1; maybe TRBD2 (6 bases). Trimming shortened V by 2 bases and J by 5 bases, and 11 bases separated the two germline ends. Germline CDR1 reads SGHNT; CDR2 reads YYREEE (reference sequence). This CDR3 is built from 14 residues.

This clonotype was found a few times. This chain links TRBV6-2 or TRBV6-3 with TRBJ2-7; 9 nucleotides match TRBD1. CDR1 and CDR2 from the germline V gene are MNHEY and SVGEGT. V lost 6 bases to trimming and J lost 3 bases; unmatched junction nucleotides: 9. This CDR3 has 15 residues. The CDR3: CASRNPTGGNYEQYV. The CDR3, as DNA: TGTGCCAGCAGAAACCCGACAGGGGGTAACTACGAGCAGTACGTC.

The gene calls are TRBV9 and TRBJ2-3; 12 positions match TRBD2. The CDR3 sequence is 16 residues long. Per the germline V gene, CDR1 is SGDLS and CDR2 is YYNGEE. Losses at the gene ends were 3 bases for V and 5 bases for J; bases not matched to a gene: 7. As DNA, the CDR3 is TGTGCCAGCAGCGACAATCTAGCGGGAGGGGTAGATACGCAGTATTTT. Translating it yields CASSDNLAGGVDTQYF.

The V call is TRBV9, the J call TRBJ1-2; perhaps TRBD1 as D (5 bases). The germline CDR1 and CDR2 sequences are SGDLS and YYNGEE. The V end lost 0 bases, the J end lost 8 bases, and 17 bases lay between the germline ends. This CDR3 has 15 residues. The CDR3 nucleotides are TGTGCCAGCAGCGTAGACCCGGACCCCAAGGGGGGCTACACCTTC. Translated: CASSVDPDPKGGYTF.

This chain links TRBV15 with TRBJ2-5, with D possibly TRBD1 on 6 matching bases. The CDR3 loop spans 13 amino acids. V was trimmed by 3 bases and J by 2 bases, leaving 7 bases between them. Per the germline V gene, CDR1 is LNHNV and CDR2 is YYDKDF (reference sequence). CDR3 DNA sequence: TGTGCCACCAGCAGGGACAGTCAAGAGACCCAGTACTTC. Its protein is CATSRDSQETQYF.

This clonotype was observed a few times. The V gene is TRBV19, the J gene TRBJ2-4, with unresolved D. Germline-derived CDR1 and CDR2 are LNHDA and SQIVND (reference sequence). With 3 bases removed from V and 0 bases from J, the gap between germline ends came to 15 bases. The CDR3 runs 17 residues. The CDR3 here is CASSMSPFDLAKNIQYF. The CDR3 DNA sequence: TGTGCCAGTAGTATGAGTCCATTCGACCTAGCCAAAAACATTCAGTACTTC.

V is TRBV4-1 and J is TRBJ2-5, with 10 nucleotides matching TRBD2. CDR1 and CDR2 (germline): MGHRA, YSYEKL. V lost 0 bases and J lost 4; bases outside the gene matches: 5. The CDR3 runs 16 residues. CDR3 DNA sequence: TGCGCCAGCAGCCAAGAACGGGTAGCGGGAGGAGAGACCCAGTACTTC. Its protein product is CASSQERVAGGETQYF.

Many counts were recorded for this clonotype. The CDR3 loop reads CASSSTGQGAPQETQYF. The CDR3 nucleotides are TGTGCCAGCAGCTCGACAGGACAGGGTGCCCCCCAAGAGACCCAGTACTTC. The genes are TRBV7-2 and TRBJ2-5, with 8 nucleotides matching TRBD1. The germline V gene encodes CDR1 SGHTA and CDR2 FQGNSA. The CDR3 extends over 17 amino acids. The trim removed 4 bases at V and 1 base at J, leaving 11 bases unmatched.

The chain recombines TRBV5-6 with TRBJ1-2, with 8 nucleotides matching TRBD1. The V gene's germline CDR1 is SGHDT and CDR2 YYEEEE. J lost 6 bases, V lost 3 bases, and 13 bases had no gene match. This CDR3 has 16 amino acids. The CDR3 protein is CASSYLVEGRGHGYTF. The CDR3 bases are TGTGCCAGCAGCTATCTGGTGGAAGGCAGGGGGCATGGCTACACCTTC.

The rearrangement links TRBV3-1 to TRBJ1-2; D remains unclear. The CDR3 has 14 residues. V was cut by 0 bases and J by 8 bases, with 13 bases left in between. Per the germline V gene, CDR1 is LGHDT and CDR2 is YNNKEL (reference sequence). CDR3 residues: CASSQDEYSMGYTF. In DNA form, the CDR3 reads TGTGCCAGCAGCCAAGATGAGTACTCAATGGGCTACACCTTC. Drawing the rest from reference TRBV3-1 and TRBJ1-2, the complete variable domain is DTAVSQTPKYLVTQMGNDKSIKCEQNLGHDTMYWYKQDSKKFLKIMFSYNNKELIINETVPNRFSPKSPDKAHLNLHINSLELGDSAVYFCASSQDEYSMGYTFGSGTRLTVV.